This TCR beta chain was retrieved from a study of CD8+CD57+ T cells in acquired aplastic anemia. Whole-study context: DNA recovered from sorted CD4+ and CD8+ cells had a mean of approximately 3 ug. Whole-study results and caveats: Patients and controls were found to share 25 to 30 CD8+ CDR3 sequences.

CDR3 and TCR beta VDJ profiling relied on a genomic DNA template. Each CDR3 protein is one row after TCRdb ran MiXCR on the reads. This table has approximately 200,000 distinct CDR3 sequences, around 50% appearing once. This clonotype appeared many times. Its antigen is currently unknown. The specimen was sorted CD4+, CD8+, or CD8+CD57+ T cells (not recorded which) from PBMCs. This clonotype was sampled from a human donor in good health, serving as a control.

The CDR3 DNA follows: TGTGCCAGCAGCTTAATTCAGGGACTGGGACAGGGCGATCCAGAGCAGTACTTC. This gives the protein CASSLIQGLGQGDPEQYF. The rearrangement uses TRBV7-3 and TRBJ2-7; 9 nucleotides match TRBD1. This CDR3 region has 18 residues. V shed 1 base and J 7 bases; nucleotides not matched to a gene: 17. Looked up from germline, CDR1 is SGHTA and CDR2 is FQGTGA. Supplemented by reference TRBV7-3 and TRBJ2-7, the full variable domain reads GAGVSQTPSNKVTEKGKYVELRCDPISGHTALYWYRQSLGQGPEFLIYFQGTGAADDSGLPNDRFFAVRPEGSVSTLKIQRTERGDSAVYLCASSLIQGLGQGDPEQYFGPGTRLTVT.